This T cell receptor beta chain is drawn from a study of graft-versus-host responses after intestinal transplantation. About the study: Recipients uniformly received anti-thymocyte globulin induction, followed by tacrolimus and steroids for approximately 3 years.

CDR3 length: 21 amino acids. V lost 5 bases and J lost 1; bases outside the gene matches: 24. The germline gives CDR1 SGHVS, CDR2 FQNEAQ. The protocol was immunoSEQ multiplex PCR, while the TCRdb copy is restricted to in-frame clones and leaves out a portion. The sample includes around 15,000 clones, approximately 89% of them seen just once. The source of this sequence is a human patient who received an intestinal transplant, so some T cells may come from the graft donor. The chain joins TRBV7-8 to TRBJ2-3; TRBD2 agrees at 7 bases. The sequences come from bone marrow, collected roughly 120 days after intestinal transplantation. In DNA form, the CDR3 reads TGTGCCAGCAGCCAATTAACAGCCCCCGGGACTACAGTGGGAGGCACAGATACGCAGTATTTT. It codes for CASSQLTAPGTTVGGTDTQYF.